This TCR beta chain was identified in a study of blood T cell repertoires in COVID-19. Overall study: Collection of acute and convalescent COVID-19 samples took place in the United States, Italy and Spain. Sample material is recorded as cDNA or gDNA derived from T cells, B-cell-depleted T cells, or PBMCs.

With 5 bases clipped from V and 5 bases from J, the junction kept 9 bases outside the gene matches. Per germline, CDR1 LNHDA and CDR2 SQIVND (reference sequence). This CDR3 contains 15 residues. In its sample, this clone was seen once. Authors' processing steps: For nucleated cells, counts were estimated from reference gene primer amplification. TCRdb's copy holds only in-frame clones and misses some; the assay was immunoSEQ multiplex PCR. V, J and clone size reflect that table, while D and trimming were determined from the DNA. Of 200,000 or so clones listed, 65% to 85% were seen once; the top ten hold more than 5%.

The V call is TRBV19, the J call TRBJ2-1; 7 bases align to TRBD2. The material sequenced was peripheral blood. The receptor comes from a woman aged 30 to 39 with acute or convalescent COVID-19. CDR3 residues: CASSVGLVGNNEQFF. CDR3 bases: TGTGCCAGTAGTGTCGGACTAGTCGGAAACAATGAGCAGTTCTTC.